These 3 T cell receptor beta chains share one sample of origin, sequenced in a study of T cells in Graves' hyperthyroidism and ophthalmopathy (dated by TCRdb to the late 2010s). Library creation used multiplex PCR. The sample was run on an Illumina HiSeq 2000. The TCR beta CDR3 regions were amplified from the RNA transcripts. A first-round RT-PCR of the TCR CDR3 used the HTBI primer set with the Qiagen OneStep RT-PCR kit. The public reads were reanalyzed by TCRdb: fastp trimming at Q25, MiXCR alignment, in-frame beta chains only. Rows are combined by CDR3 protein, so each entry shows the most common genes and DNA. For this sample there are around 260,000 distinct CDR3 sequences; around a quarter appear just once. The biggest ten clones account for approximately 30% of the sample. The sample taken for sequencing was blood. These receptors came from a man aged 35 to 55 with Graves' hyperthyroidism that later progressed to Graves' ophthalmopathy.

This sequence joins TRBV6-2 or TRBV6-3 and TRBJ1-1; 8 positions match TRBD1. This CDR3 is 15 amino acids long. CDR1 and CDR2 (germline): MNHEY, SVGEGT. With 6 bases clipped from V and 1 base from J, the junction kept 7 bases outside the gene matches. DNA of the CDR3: TGTGCCAGCAGGCCGGCCGGACAGGGGAACACTGAAGCTTTCTTT. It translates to CASRPAGQGNTEAFF.

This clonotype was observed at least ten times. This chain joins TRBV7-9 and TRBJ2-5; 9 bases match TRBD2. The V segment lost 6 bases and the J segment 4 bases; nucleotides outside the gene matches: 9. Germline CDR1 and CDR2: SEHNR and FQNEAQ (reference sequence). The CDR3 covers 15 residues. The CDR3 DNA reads TGTGCCAGCAGGCCTAGCGGGGTTCAAGGAGAGACCCAGTACTTC. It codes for CASRPSGVQGETQYF.

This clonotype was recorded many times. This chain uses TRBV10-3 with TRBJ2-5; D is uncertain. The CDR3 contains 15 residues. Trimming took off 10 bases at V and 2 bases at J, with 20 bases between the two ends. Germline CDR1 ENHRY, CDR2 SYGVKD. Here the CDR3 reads CASGETWTAQETQYF. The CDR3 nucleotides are TGTGCCAGCGGCGAAACGTGGACCGCTCAAGAGACCCAGTACTTC.